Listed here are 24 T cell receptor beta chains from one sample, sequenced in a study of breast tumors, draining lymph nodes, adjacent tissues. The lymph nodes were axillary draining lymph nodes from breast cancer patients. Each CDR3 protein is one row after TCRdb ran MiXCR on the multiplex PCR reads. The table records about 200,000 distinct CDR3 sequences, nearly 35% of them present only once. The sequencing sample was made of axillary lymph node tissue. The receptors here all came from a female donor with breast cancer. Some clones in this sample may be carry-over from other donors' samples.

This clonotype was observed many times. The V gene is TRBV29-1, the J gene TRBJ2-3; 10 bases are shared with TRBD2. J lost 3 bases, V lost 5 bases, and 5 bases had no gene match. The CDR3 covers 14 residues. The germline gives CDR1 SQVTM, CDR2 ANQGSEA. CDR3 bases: TGCAGCGTTACAGCGGGAGGGGGTACAGATACGCAGTATTTT. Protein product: CSVTAGGGTDTQYF.

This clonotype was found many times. The CDR3 is CASSRRDGGYTF. The DNA for the CDR3 is TGTGCCAGCAGTCGGAGGGACGGTGGCTACACCTTC. This chain links TRBV2 with TRBJ1-2, with a possible D match to TRBD1 (5 bases). Between the trimmed V and J ends, which lost 5 bases and 7 bases, there was a span of 11 bases. This CDR3 comprises 12 residues. The germline V gene has CDR1 SNHLY and CDR2 FYNNEI.

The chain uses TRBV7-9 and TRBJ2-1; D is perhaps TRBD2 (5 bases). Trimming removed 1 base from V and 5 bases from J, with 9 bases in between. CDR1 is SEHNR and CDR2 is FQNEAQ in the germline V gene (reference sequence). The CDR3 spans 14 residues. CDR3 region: CASSLERLNNEQFF. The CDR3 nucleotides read TGTGCCAGCAGCTTAGAGAGACTAAACAATGAGCAGTTCTTC.

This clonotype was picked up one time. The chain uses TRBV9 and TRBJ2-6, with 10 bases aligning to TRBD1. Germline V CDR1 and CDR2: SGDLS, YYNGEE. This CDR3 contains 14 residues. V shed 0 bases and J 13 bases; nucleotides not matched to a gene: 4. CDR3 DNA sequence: TGTGCCAGCAGCGTAGGACAGGGGGCCTCTGTCCTGACTTTC. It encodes CASSVGQGASVLTF.

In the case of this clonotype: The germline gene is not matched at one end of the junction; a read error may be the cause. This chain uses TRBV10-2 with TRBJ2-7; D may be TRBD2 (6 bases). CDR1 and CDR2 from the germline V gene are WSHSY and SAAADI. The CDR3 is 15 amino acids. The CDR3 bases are TGCGCCAGCAGTGGGTCGCCGGGACTCCTATACGAGCGGTACTTC. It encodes CASSGSPGLLYERYF.

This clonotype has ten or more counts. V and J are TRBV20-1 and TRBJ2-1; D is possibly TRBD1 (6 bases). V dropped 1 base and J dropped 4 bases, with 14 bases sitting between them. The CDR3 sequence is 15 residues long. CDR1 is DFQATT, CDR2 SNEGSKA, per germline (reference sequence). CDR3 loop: CSARGDRIRYNEQFF. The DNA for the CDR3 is TGCAGTGCTAGAGGAGACAGGATTCGGTACAATGAGCAGTTCTTC.

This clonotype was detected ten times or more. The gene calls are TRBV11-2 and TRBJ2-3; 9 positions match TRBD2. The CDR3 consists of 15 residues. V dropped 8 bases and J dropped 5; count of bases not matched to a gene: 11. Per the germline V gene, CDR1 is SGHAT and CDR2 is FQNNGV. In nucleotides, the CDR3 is TGTGCCAGCGGCCGGGGGCGGGAGGGCCGAGATACGCAGTATTTT. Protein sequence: CASGRGREGRDTQYF. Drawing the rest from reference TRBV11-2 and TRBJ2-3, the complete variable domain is EAGVAQSPRYKIIEKRQSVAFWCNPISGHATLYWYQQILGQGPKLLIQFQNNGVVDDSQLPKDRFSAERLKGVDSTLKIQPAKLEDSAVYLCASGRGREGRDTQYFGPGTRLTVL.

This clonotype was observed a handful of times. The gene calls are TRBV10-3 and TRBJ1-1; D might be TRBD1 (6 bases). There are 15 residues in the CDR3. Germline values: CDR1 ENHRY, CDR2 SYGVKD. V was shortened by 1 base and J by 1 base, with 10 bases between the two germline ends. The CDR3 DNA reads TGTGCCATCAGTGAGTTGGGGGGCCCGAACACTGAAGCTTTCTTT. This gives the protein CAISELGGPNTEAFF.

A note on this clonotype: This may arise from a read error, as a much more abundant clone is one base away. The CDR3, as DNA: TGCAGTGCTATATACAGGAGCTCCTACGAGCAGTGCTTC. The encoded protein is CSAIYRSSYEQCF. The chain employs TRBV20-1 and TRBJ2-7; maybe TRBD1 (5 bases). CDR1 and CDR2 from the germline V gene are DFQATT and SNEGSKA (reference sequence). This CDR3 spans 13 amino acids.

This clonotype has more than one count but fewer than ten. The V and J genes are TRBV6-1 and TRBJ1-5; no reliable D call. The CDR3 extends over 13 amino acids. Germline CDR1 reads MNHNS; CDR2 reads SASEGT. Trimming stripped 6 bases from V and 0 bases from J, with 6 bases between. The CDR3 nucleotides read TGTGCCAGCAGACTAAATAGCAATCAGCCCCAGCATTTT. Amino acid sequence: CASRLNSNQPQHF.

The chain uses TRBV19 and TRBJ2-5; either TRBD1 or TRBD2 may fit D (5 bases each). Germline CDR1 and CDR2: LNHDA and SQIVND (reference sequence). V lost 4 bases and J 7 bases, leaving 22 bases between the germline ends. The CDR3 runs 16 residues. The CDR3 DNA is TGTGCCAGTAGTAATCGGATCGGGGCTAGACGAGGGACCCAGTACTTC. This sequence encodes CASSNRIGARRGTQYF.

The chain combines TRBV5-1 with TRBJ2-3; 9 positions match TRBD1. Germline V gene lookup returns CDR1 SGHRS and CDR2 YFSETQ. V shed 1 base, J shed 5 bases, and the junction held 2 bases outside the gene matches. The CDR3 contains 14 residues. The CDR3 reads CASSLTGGLDTQYF. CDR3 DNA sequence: TGCGCCAGCAGCTTGACAGGGGGCCTAGATACGCAGTATTTT.

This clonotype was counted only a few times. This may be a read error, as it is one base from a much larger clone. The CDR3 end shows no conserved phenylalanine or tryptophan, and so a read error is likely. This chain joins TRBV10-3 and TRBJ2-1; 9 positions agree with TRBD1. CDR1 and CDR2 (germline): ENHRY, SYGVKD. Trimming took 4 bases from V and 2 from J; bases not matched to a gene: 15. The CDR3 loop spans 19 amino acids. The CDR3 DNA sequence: TGTGCCATCAGTGGCGGTCCACTCTCCGGGACAGGGACCTACAATGAGCAGTTCCTC. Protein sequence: CAISGGPLSGTGTYNEQFL.

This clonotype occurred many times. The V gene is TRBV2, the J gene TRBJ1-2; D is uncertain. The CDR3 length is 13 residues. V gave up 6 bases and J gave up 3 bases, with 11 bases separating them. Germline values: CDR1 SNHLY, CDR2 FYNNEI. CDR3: CASSPTRDYGYTF. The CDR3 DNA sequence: TGTGCCAGCAGCCCAACAAGAGACTATGGCTACACCTTC.

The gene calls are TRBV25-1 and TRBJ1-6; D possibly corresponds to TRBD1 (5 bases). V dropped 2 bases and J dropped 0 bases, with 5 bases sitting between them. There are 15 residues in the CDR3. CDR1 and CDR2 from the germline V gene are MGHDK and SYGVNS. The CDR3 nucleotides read TGTGCCAGCAGTGAACAGGGCTCCTATAATTCACCCCTCCACTTT. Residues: CASSEQGSYNSPLHF.

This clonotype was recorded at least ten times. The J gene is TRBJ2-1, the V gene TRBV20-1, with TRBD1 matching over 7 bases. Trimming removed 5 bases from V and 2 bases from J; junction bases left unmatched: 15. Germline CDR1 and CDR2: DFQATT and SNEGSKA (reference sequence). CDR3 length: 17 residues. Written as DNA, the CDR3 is TGCAGTGCTCGCTCCGGGACAGACGTGCCTACCTACAATGAGCAGTTCTTC. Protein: CSARSGTDVPTYNEQFF.

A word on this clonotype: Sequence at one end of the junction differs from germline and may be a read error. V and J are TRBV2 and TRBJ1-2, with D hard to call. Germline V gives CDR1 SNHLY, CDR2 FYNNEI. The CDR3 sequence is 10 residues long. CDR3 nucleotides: TGTGCTAGCATAGACTATGGCTACACCTTC. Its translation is CASIDYGYTF.

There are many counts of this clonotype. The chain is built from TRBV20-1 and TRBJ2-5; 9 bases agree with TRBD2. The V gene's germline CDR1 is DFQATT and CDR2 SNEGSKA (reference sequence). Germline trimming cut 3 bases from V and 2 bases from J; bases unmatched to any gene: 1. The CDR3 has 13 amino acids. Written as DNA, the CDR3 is TGCAGTGCTAGGCTAGCGGGGCAAGAGACCCAGTACTTC. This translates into CSARLAGQETQYF.

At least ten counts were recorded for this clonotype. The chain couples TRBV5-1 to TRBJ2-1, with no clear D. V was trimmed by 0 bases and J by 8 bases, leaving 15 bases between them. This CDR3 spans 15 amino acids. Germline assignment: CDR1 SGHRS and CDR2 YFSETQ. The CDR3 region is CASSLGHRLVDEQFF. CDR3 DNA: TGCGCCAGCAGCTTGGGGCACCGACTTGTGGATGAGCAGTTCTTC.

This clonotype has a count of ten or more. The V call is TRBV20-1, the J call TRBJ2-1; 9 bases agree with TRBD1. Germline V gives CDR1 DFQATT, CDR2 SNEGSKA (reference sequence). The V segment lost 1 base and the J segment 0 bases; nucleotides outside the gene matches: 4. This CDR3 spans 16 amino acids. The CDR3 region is CSARVGTGSSYNEQFF. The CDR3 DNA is TGCAGTGCTAGAGTAGGGACAGGGAGCTCCTACAATGAGCAGTTCTTC.

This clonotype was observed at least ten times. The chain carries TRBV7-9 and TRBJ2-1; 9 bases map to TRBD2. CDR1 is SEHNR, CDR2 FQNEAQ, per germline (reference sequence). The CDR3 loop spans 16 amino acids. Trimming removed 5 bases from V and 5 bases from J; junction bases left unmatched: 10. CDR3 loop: CASSPRASGINNEQFF. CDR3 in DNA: TGTGCCAGCAGCCCGAGGGCTAGCGGGATAAACAATGAGCAGTTCTTC. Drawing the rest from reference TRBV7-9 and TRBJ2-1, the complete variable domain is DTGVSQNPRHKITKRGQNVTFRCDPISEHNRLYWYRQTLGQGPEFLTYFQNEAQLEKSRLLSDRFSAERPKGSFSTLEIQRTEQGDSAMYLCASSPRASGINNEQFFGPGTRLTVL.

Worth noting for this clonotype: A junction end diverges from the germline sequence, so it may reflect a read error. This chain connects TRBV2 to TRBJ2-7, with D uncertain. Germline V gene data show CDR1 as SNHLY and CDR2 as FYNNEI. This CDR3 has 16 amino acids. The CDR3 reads CACSATTPRNGYEQYF. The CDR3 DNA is TGTGCCTGCAGTGCTACGACCCCTAGGAACGGGTACGAGCAGTACTTC.

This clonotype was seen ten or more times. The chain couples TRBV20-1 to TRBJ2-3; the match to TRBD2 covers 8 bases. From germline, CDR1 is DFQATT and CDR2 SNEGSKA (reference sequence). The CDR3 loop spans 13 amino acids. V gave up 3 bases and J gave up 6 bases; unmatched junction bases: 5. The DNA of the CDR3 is TGCAGTGCTAGCGGGGGGGGATCGGATACGCAGTATTTT. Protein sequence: CSASGGGSDTQYF.

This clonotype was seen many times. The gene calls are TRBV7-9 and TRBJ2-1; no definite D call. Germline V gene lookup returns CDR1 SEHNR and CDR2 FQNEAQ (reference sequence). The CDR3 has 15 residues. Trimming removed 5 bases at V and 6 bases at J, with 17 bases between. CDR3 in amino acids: CASSPLGSNPNEQFF. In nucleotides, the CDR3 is TGTGCCAGCAGCCCTCTAGGTAGTAACCCCAATGAGCAGTTCTTC.